Below, 27 T cell receptor beta chains from the same sample are listed, as sequenced in a study of radiation and T cells in renal cell carcinoma. The protocol was immunoSEQ multiplex PCR, while the TCRdb copy is restricted to in-frame clones and leaves out a portion. This sample has about 150,000 clones, with roughly 90% found just once. Specified time point: blood 2 weeks post-SBRT. Described treatment: 15 Gy SBRT to primary tumor, nephrectomy 4 weeks later. Sample: blood, taken from a patient whose treatment included radiotherapy and nephrectomy. All receptors come from a woman aged 45 to 65 with renal cell carcinoma.

The V and J genes are TRBV14 and TRBJ1-3; 7 bases fit TRBD1. V was pared by 0 bases and J by 2 bases, with 7 bases of the junction left unmatched. Germline CDR1 is SGHDN and CDR2 is FVKESK. The CDR3 extends over 17 amino acids. The CDR3 here is CASSQDPGRGTGNTIYF. For the CDR3, the DNA is TGTGCCAGCAGCCAAGATCCCGGCAGGGGGACTGGAAACACCATATATTTT.

This chain uses TRBV13 with TRBJ2-5; D possibly corresponds to TRBD1 (6 bases). V shed 0 bases and J shed 2 bases, with 13 bases lying between them. The V gene's germline CDR1 is PRHDT and CDR2 FYEKMQ (reference sequence). This CDR3 has 16 amino acids. The CDR3 reads CASSLGRAGEQETQYF. CDR3 DNA: TGTGCCAGCAGCTTAGGGAGGGCAGGGGAACAAGAGACCCAGTACTTC.

J is TRBJ1-1 and V is TRBV12-5; unclear D gene. The CDR3 is made up of 11 amino acids. V lost 1 base and J lost 7, with 4 bases in between. CDR1 and CDR2 from the germline V gene are LGHNT and FRNRAP. The CDR3, as DNA: TGTGCTAGTGGTTTGGGGCGTGAAGCTTTCTTT. Amino acids: CASGLGREAFF. Combining the CDR3 with reference TRBV12-5 and TRBJ1-1 gives the whole variable domain DARVTQTPRHKVTEMGQEVTMRCQPILGHNTVFWYRQTMMQGLELLAYFRNRAPLDDSGMPKDRFSAEMPDATLATLKIQPSEPRDSAVYFCASGLGREAFFGQGTRLTVV.

The rearrangement joins TRBV5-1 to TRBJ1-2, with D unresolved. V was cut by 4 bases and J by 2 bases, with 15 bases left in between. This CDR3 has 15 amino acids. Germline-derived CDR1 and CDR2 are SGHRS and YFSETQ. In DNA, the CDR3 is TGCGCCAGCAGCATGACCGGGGTCGGAAACTATGGCTACACCTTC. Amino acid sequence: CASSMTGVGNYGYTF.

The chain's CDR3 is CASSLKGAQETQYF. In nucleotides, the CDR3 is TGTGCCAGCAGCTTGAAAGGGGCACAAGAGACCCAGTACTTC. The chain couples TRBV5-4 to TRBJ2-5, with D maybe TRBD1 (5 bases). V was clipped by 1 base and J by 2 bases, with 9 bases between them. Per the germline V gene, CDR1 is SGHNT and CDR2 is YYREEE (reference sequence). The CDR3 sequence is 14 residues long.

The V and J genes are TRBV19 and TRBJ1-4; D remains unclear. Trimming removed 3 bases at V and 0 bases at J, with 8 bases between. The CDR3 covers 15 residues. Germline loops: CDR1 LNHDA, CDR2 SQIVND (reference sequence). CDR3 nucleotides: TGTGCCAGTAGTATTAACGAAGCAACTAATGAAAAACTGTTTTTT. Its translation is CASSINEATNEKLFF. Based on the CDR3 plus reference TRBV19 and TRBJ1-4, the full variable domain is DGGITQSPKYLFRKEGQNVTLSCEQNLNHDAMYWYRQDPGQGLRLIYYSQIVNDFQKGDIAEGYSVSREKKESFPLTVTSAQKNPTAFYLCASSINEATNEKLFFGSGTQLSVL.

The V gene is TRBV5-1, the J gene TRBJ1-1; tentative D call: TRBD1 (6 bases). The CDR3 totals 15 residues. Germline-derived CDR1 and CDR2 are SGHRS and YFSETQ. V was shortened by 4 bases and J by 7 bases, with 20 bases between the two germline ends. The chain's CDR3 is CASSLDVGGEGEAFF. The CDR3 bases are TGCGCCAGCAGCCTCGATGTGGGGGGCGAGGGTGAAGCTTTCTTT.

V and J are TRBV25-1 and TRBJ2-7; TRBD1 might be the D (6 bases). V gave up 6 bases and J gave up 0 bases, with 12 bases separating them. Germline CDR1 MGHDK, CDR2 SYGVNS. CDR3 length: 14 amino acids. The CDR3 loop is CASSRVQGSYEQYF. The DNA of the CDR3 is TGTGCCAGCAGCAGGGTACAGGGCTCCTACGAGCAGTACTTC.

This chain uses TRBV6-6 with TRBJ1-5; TRBD1 aligns across 10 bases. The germline gives CDR1 MNHNY, CDR2 SVGAGI (reference sequence). This CDR3 region has 15 residues. The V gene end was trimmed by 2 bases and the J gene end by 5 bases; junction bases not matched to a gene: 3. CDR3 sequence: CASSYRTGGDQPQHF. The CDR3 nucleotides read TGTGCCAGCAGTTACAGGACAGGGGGGGATCAGCCCCAGCATTTT.

V gene TRBV6-5 combines with J gene TRBJ1-2; 8 nucleotides agree with TRBD1. V trimming: 4 bases; J trimming: 7 bases; junction bases outside the gene matches: 8. This CDR3 has 14 amino acids. Germline assignment: CDR1 MNHEY and CDR2 SVGAGI. The CDR3 spells CASSSGGGTLGYTF. The CDR3 DNA follows: TGTGCCAGCAGTTCAGGGGGCGGGACGCTTGGCTACACCTTC.

The chain is built from TRBV29-1 and TRBJ2-1; D remains ambiguous. The CDR3 is made up of 13 amino acids. Deletions cut 2 bases from V and 5 bases from J, with 10 bases between. Germline loops: CDR1 SQVTM, CDR2 ANQGSEA. The CDR3 region has the DNA TGCAGCGTTGAACCGAACAGAGACAATGAGCAGTTCTTC. Translated: CSVEPNRDNEQFF.

V and J are TRBV6-6 and TRBJ1-1; no definite D call. Germline V gives CDR1 MNHNY, CDR2 SVGAGI (reference sequence). V dropped 7 bases and J dropped 0 bases, with 9 bases sitting between them. The CDR3 runs 13 residues. This chain's CDR3 is CASTKIMNTEAFF. The CDR3 DNA sequence: TGTGCCAGCACCAAGATTATGAACACTGAAGCTTTCTTT.

This chain uses TRBV14 with TRBJ2-1, with 9 nucleotides matching TRBD1. This CDR3 contains 14 residues. Germline V gene lookup returns CDR1 SGHDN and CDR2 FVKESK. V trimming: 1 base; J trimming: 15 bases; junction bases outside the gene matches: 10. The CDR3 protein is CASSQVFLTGGLFF. DNA for the CDR3: TGTGCCAGCAGCCAAGTATTCTTAACAGGGGGCCTGTTCTTC.

This clone came up a few times. This chain uses TRBV5-1 with TRBJ1-1; D remains unclear. The CDR3 has 14 amino acids. The V gene's germline CDR1 is SGHRS and CDR2 YFSETQ. The V gene lost 0 bases and the J gene lost 0 bases, with 6 bases spanning the gap. As DNA, the CDR3 is TGCGCCAGCAGCTTGGGACACCTGAACACTGAAGCTTTCTTT. Residues: CASSLGHLNTEAFF.

This chain connects TRBV9 to TRBJ1-6; D is possibly TRBD1 (6 bases). From germline, CDR1 is SGDLS and CDR2 YYNGEE. The CDR3 sequence is 14 residues long. Deletions cut 3 bases from V and 9 bases from J, with 13 bases between. The CDR3 spells CASSGRTDPSPLHF. The CDR3 nucleotides are TGTGCCAGCAGCGGCCGGACAGATCCTTCACCCCTCCACTTT.

V and J are TRBV13 and TRBJ1-3, with 10 bases lining up with TRBD1. Per germline, CDR1 PRHDT and CDR2 FYEKMQ (reference sequence). The CDR3 loop spans 19 amino acids. V dropped 0 bases and J dropped 4; count of bases not matched to a gene: 12. CDR3 sequence (DNA): TGTGCCAGCAGCTTAGGCCCCTCGACCGGGACAGGGGTCGGAAACACCATATATTTT. Amino acid sequence: CASSLGPSTGTGVGNTIYF.

V usage is TRBV18 and J usage is TRBJ1-6; D not resolved. The V gene's germline CDR1 is KGHSH and CDR2 LQKENI. V was pared by 0 bases and J by 8 bases, with 14 bases between. The CDR3 is made up of 16 amino acids. The CDR3: CASSPPGLTVYSPLHF. CDR3 bases: TGTGCCAGCTCACCACCCGGGCTGACCGTGTATTCACCCCTCCACTTT.

V is TRBV30 and J is TRBJ2-1, with 9 bases matching TRBD2. The CDR3 consists of 15 residues. V trimming: 5 bases; J trimming: 0 bases; junction bases outside the gene matches: 5. Per the germline V gene, CDR1 is GTSNPN and CDR2 is SVGIG (reference sequence). The CDR3 DNA is TGTGCCTGGTCTAGCGGGGCCAGCTCCTACAATGAGCAGTTCTTC. Encoded protein: CAWSSGASSYNEQFF.

The count of this clone is one. One junction end does not reproduce the germline sequence, and a read error may be involved. The rearrangement uses TRBV6-4 and TRBJ1-2; 10 nucleotides line up with TRBD1. The CDR3 extends over 15 amino acids. Per germline, CDR1 MRHNA and CDR2 SNTAGT. The CDR3 DNA is TGTGCCAGCAGTACCGGGACAGGGGAGAACTATGGCTACATCTTC. Amino acids: CASSTGTGENYGYIF.

The rearrangement joins TRBV4-1 to TRBJ2-1; the D gene could be TRBD1 or TRBD2 (6 bases each). The CDR3 length is 12 residues. Germline V CDR1 and CDR2: MGHRA, YSYEKL. Trimming shortened V by 5 bases and J by 6 bases, and 8 bases separated the two germline ends. The CDR3: CASSKGGNEQFF. In DNA form, the CDR3 reads TGCGCCAGCAGCAAGGGGGGCAATGAGCAGTTCTTC.

The J gene is TRBJ1-3, the V gene TRBV14; no clear D. Germline-derived CDR1 and CDR2 are SGHDN and FVKESK. This CDR3 is built from 15 residues. Trimming pared 3 bases from V and 2 bases from J, leaving 11 bases between. For the CDR3, the DNA is TGTGCCAGCAGCCAGGACCATCGGGCTGGAAACACCATATATTTT. This sequence encodes CASSQDHRAGNTIYF.

The chain combines TRBV28 with TRBJ2-7; TRBD1 matches at 7 bases. V was pared by 6 bases and J by 2 bases, with 7 bases of the junction left unmatched. The CDR3 spans 14 residues. The germline V gene encodes CDR1 MDHEN and CDR2 SYDVKM. CDR3 nucleotides: TGTGCCAGCAGCCGGGACAGTCGGACCTACGAGCAGTACTTC. Translation: CASSRDSRTYEQYF.

The chain has TRBV6-1 and TRBJ2-5; TRBD2 agrees at 10 bases. J lost 1 base, V lost 3 bases, and 5 bases had no gene match. The CDR3 consists of 16 residues. The germline CDR1 and CDR2 sequences are MNHNS and SASEGT. The CDR3 spells CASSDLASGGQETQYF. The CDR3 DNA reads TGTGCCAGCAGTGACTTGGCTAGCGGGGGCCAAGAGACCCAGTACTTC.

This chain connects TRBV7-3 to TRBJ2-5, with D tentatively TRBD2 (5 bases). In germline, CDR1 is SGHTA, CDR2 FQGTGA. V lost 6 bases to trimming and J lost 5 bases, with 16 bases between them. CDR3 length: 14 amino acids. The CDR3 region has the DNA TGTGCCAGCAGTCCCGGACTGGCGGTTGAGACCCAGTACTTC. Translated, it gives CASSPGLAVETQYF.

J is TRBJ1-1 and V is TRBV11-3; D gene unclear. This CDR3 region has 13 residues. Trimming took 1 base from V and 11 from J, leaving 14 bases between them. In germline, CDR1 is SGHNT, CDR2 YENEEA. CDR3 sequence reads: CASSLGGNGYAFF. CDR3 in DNA: TGTGCCAGCAGCTTAGGTGGTAACGGGTACGCTTTCTTT.

This chain connects TRBV4-1 to TRBJ1-5; no reliable D call. Germline V gives CDR1 MGHRA, CDR2 YSYEKL. The V gene lost 0 bases and the J gene lost 3 bases, with 6 bases spanning the gap. CDR3 length: 14 amino acids. Here the CDR3 reads CASSQEWLNQPQHF. CDR3 nucleotide sequence: TGCGCCAGCAGCCAAGAGTGGCTCAATCAGCCCCAGCATTTT.

The genes are TRBV5-1 and TRBJ1-2; no definite D call. The CDR3 has 19 residues. In germline, CDR1 is SGHRS, CDR2 YFSETQ. V was cut by 0 bases and J by 3 bases, with 24 bases left in between. Here the CDR3 DNA reads TGCGCCAGCAGCTTGGGGGTGTGGGCCCGGGAGGGAGATTACTATGGCTACACCTTC. Its protein product is CASSLGVWAREGDYYGYTF. Based on the CDR3 plus reference TRBV5-1 and TRBJ1-2, the full variable domain is KAGVTQTPRYLIKTRGQQVTLSCSPISGHRSVSWYQQTPGQGLQFLFEYFSETQRNKGNFPGRFSGRQFSNSRSEMNVSTLELGDSALYLCASSLGVWAREGDYYGYTFGSGTRLTVV.